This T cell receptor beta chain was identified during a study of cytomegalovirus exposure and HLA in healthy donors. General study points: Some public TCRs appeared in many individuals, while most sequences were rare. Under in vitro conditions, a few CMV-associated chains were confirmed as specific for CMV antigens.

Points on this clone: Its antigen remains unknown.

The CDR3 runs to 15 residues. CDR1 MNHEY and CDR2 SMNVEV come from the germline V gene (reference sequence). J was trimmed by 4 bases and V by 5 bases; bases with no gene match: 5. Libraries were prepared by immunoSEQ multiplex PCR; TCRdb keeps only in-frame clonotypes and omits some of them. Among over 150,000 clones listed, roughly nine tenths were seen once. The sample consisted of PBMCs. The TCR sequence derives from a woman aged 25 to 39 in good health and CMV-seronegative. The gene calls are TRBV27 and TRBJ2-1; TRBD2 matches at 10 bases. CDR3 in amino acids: CASSLGLAVYNEQFF. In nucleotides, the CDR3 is TGTGCCAGCAGTCTCGGACTAGCGGTGTACAATGAGCAGTTCTTC.